The clone carrying this TCR beta chain was recorded a few times. Its antigen is as yet unknown. With 60 Vbeta and 13 Jbeta primers, the PCR was carried out. Assay used: immunoSEQ multiplex PCR; TCRdb lists only in-frame clones, some missing. The data hold 90,000 to 110,000 clones, with roughly 13% observed a single time. The data belong to a study of cytomegalovirus exposure and HLA in healthy donors. Study-level findings and limits: The authors listed 150 or so TCR beta chains as cytomegalovirus-associated. Earlier results showed most TCR beta V segments being productive about 87% or about 30% of the time. It has been reported that TCR beta sequences accurately predicted the HLA-A and HLA-B alleles of most subjects. Most observed TCR sequences were rare, whereas some public TCRs were detected in many donors.

Per germline, CDR1 ENHRY and CDR2 SYGVKD. CDR3 length: 16 residues. V lost 4 bases, J lost 0 bases, and 16 bases lay in between. Sequenced material: PBMCs. This chain links TRBV10-3 with TRBJ2-7, with D possibly matching TRBD2 (5 bases). The receptor's source is a man aged 35 to 55 in good health and CMV-seropositive. In nucleotides, the CDR3 is TGTGCCATCAGTGTTGAGGGAGTTCCCAGCTCCTACGAGCAGTACTTC. As protein: CAISVEGVPSSYEQYF.